Listed below are T cell receptor beta chains from one sample, sequenced in a study of T cells in Graves' hyperthyroidism and ophthalmopathy. TCRdb re-derived calls from the multiplex PCR reads in MiXCR, one entry per CDR3 protein. The sample includes under 300,000 distinct CDR3 sequences, roughly 15% of them seen just once. The specimen was blood. The source of these receptors is a woman aged 40 to 50 with Graves' hyperthyroidism that later progressed to Graves' ophthalmopathy. Both conserved end residues are part of each CDR3. A D gene is named only where the DNA matches it firmly. The size field is filled for only some rows; it gives once, few, many or a size class.

D gene	clone size	V gene	J gene	CDR3 protein	CDR3 DNA
-	many	TRBV20-1	TRBJ1-1	CSASPGPLDTEAFF	TGCAGTGCTTCACCGGGACCCCTTGACACTGAAGCTTTCTTT
-	many	TRBV13	TRBJ2-3	CASSPEFGDTQYF	TGTGCCAGCAGCCCCGAATTCGGGGATACGCAGTATTTT
TRBD1	many	TRBV2	TRBJ1-2	CASSAASGTGVTDGYTF	TGTGCCAGCAGTGCAGCCTCCGGGACAGGGGTTACAGATGGCTACACCTTC
-	many	TRBV3-1	TRBJ2-3	CASSQCRGPTDTQYF	TGTGCCAGCAGCCAATGCAGAGGCCCCACAGATACGCAGTATTTT
-	many	TRBV29-1	TRBJ2-1	CSVGQSWNEQFF	TGCAGCGTCGGACAGTCATGGAATGAGCAGTTCTTC
TRBD1	many	TRBV2	TRBJ2-7	CASRTGSFYEQYF	TGTGCCAGCAGGACAGGGTCCTTCTACGAGCAGTACTTC
TRBD2	many	TRBV27	TRBJ2-6	CASSLSGGVFGANVLTF	TGTGCCAGCAGTTTATCGGGAGGGGTCTTTGGGGCCAACGTCCTGACTTTC
TRBD2	-	TRBV2	TRBJ2-3	CASGGASGTFWDTQYF	TGTGCCAGCGGGGGGGCTAGCGGGACGTTCTGGGATACGCAGTATTTT
-	many	TRBV3-1	TRBJ2-5	CASSPQPEATQYF	TGTGCCAGCAGCCCTCAGCCCGAGGCGACCCAGTACTTC
TRBD2	few	TRBV7-6	TRBJ2-1	CASSLAVAGEATDEQFF	TGTGCCAGCAGCTTAGCGGTAGCGGGAGAGGCTACGGATGAGCAGTTCTTC
-	many	TRBV7-8	TRBJ2-5	CASSLGGVRQETQYF	TGTGCCAGCAGCTTAGGAGGGGTTCGCCAAGAGACCCAGTACTTC
-	many	TRBV28	TRBJ1-5	CASSLRQSNQPQHF	TGTGCCAGCAGTTTAAGGCAAAGCAATCAGCCCCAGCATTTT
-	few	TRBV7-9	TRBJ1-1	CASSFLGVNTEAFF	TGTGCCAGCAGCTTTTTAGGGGTGAACACTGAAGCTTTCTTT
TRBD2	many	TRBV2	TRBJ2-7	CASSELWAGSGSLNEQYF	TGTGCCAGCAGTGAATTATGGGCAGGTAGCGGGAGTCTGAACGAGCAGTACTTC
-	many	TRBV19	TRBJ2-2	CACSQGTNTGELFF	TGTGCCTGCAGTCAGGGTACGAACACCGGGGAGCTGTTTTTT
-	-	TRBV10-3	TRBJ1-2	CAISDGAPNYGYTF	TGTGCCATCAGTGACGGAGCCCCAAACTATGGCTACACCTTC
-	many	TRBV2	TRBJ2-3	CASSDGAGPRLADTQYF	TGTGCCAGCAGTGATGGGGCAGGGCCGAGGCTTGCAGATACGCAGTATTTT
-	few	TRBV7-8	TRBJ2-1	CASSSYHSNEQFF	TGTGCCAGCAGCTCGTATCACTCCAATGAGCAGTTCTTC
TRBD2	many	TRBV19	TRBJ2-7	CASRLAGGYEQYF	TGTGCCAGTAGGCTAGCGGGAGGCTACGAGCAGTACTTC
TRBD2	many	TRBV20-1	TRBJ2-1	CSARFPGLADTSSYNEQFF	TGCAGTGCTCGTTTCCCGGGACTAGCGGACACAAGCTCCTACAATGAGCAGTTCTTC
-	many	TRBV6-2/TRBV6-3	TRBJ2-7	CASSYGTKLGEQYF	TGTGCCAGCAGTTACGGAACAAAGTTGGGCGAGCAGTACTTC
-	many	TRBV7-3	TRBJ2-1	CASSLRSNEQFF	TGTGCCAGCAGCCTGAGAAGCAATGAGCAGTTCTTC
-	many	TRBV24-1	TRBJ2-1	CATSDQRLKRSYNEQFF	TGTGCCACCAGTGATCAACGACTGAAACGATCCTACAATGAGCAGTTCTTC
TRBD1	many	TRBV10-3	TRBJ1-6	CAISESTGDNSPLHF	TGTGCCATCAGTGAGTCGACAGGGGATAATTCACCCCTCCACTTT
-	many	TRBV11-1	TRBJ1-4	CASSARMGNEKLFF	TGTGCCAGCAGCGCAAGAATGGGGAATGAAAAACTGTTTTTT
-	-	TRBV28	TRBJ2-7	CASGGGQVTYEQYF	TGTGCCAGCGGGGGAGGACAGGTGACCTACGAGCAGTACTTC
-	many	TRBV2	TRBJ2-1	CASSEWDGFNEQFF	TGTGCCAGCAGTGAGTGGGACGGGTTCAATGAGCAGTTCTTC
-	-	TRBV19	TRBJ1-1	CASSIPGNWGPEAFF	TGTGCCAGTAGTATCCCTGGCAACTGGGGGCCTGAAGCTTTCTTT
-	few	TRBV2	TRBJ2-3	CASSLGVLSTDTQYF	TGTGCCAGCAGTCTAGGTGTTTTAAGCACAGATACGCAGTATTTT
-	few	TRBV28	TRBJ2-3	CASTGEGFSMDF	TGTGCCAGCACCGGAGAGGGTTTTTCAATGGATTTT
-	once	TRBV27	TRBJ2-3	CASSLGRGTSTDTQYF	TGTGCCAGCAGTTTAGGTCGGGGGACTAGCACAGATACGCAGTATTTT
-	many	TRBV6-5	TRBJ2-3	CASSYGRFTDTQYF	TGTGCCAGCAGTTACGGTCGGTTCACAGATACGCAGTATTTT
TRBD2	many	TRBV2	TRBJ2-5	CASSEGGLAGGPRETQYF	TGTGCCAGCAGTGAAGGGGGACTAGCGGGAGGGCCTAGGGAGACCCAGTACTTC
TRBD2	many	TRBV20-1	TRBJ2-5	CSARSIRLAGKNGMETQYF	TGCAGTGCTAGGTCAATCCGGCTAGCGGGAAAAAATGGCATGGAGACCCAGTACTTC
-	many	TRBV19	TRBJ1-1	CASSPSYRRVEAFF	TGTGCCAGTAGTCCCAGCTACCGAAGGGTTGAAGCTTTCTTT
-	-	TRBV20-1	TRBJ1-6	CSAEGQYNSSLHF	TGCAGTGCTGAAGGACAGTATAATTCATCCCTCCACTTT
-	many	TRBV28	TRBJ1-5	CASSLGGGNQPQHF	TGCGCCAGCAGCTTGGGGGGCGGCAATCAGCCCCAGCATTTT
TRBD2	many	TRBV4-1	TRBJ2-1	CASSQATGRANEQFF	TGCGCCAGCAGCCAAGCGACCGGGAGGGCCAATGAGCAGTTCTTC
TRBD1	many	TRBV28	TRBJ2-1	CASSPASGTGNNEQFF	TGTGCCAGCAGTCCTGCCTCCGGGACAGGGAACAATGAGCAGTTCTTC
TRBD1	many	TRBV6-6	TRBJ2-5	CASSYPKELTTGRGQETQYF	TGTGCCAGCAGTTACCCAAAAGAGCTTACGACAGGGCGAGGGCAAGAGACCCAGTACTTC
TRBD2	many	TRBV30	TRBJ2-1	CAWSLGGFWNEQFF	TGTGCCTGGAGCCTGGGAGGGTTTTGGAATGAGCAGTTCTTC
-	few	TRBV6-1	TRBJ2-1	CASSHRAQYNEQFF	TGTGCCAGCAGTCACCGGGCCCAGTACAATGAGCAGTTCTTC
-	many	TRBV27	TRBJ2-7	CASSTGELEQYF	TGTGCCAGCAGTACCGGAGAACTCGAGCAGTACTTC
-	many	TRBV15	TRBJ1-2	CATSRAGEPAYGYTF	TGTGCCACCAGCAGAGCCGGGGAACCTGCCTATGGCTACACCTTC
-	many	TRBV5-7	TRBJ2-3	CASSLAAECDWLGGTDTQYF	TGTGCCAGCAGCTTGGCGGCGGAATGCGACTGGCTCGGGGGCACAGATACGCAGTATTTT
-	many	TRBV28	TRBJ1-1	CASSSSRRGRNTEAFF	TGTGCCAGCAGTTCGAGTCGCCGGGGACGGAACACTGAAGCTTTCTTT
-	-	TRBV5-6	TRBJ1-6	CASSPGQLYNSPLHF	TGTGCCAGCAGCCCCGGACAGCTCTATAATTCACCCCTCCACTTT
-	many	TRBV27	TRBJ2-2	CASSPRTETGELFF	TGTGCCAGCAGCCCCCGGACCGAGACCGGGGAGCTGTTTTTT
-	few	TRBV2	TRBJ2-1	CASSGPGQLNEQFF	TGTGCCAGCAGTGGGCCCGGGCAACTTAATGAGCAGTTCTTC
-	-	TRBV28	TRBJ1-6	CASSQNGQWSSPLHF	TGTGCCAGCAGTCAAAACGGACAGTGGAGTTCACCCCTCCACTTT
TRBD1	-	TRBV19	TRBJ2-7	CASSVGQGAYEQYF	TGTGCCAGTAGTGTGGGACAGGGGGCATACGAGCAGTACTTC
-	many	TRBV11-2	TRBJ2-7	CASSVGSRVNGGEQYF	TGTGCCAGCAGCGTTGGGTCCAGAGTGAACGGGGGCGAGCAGTACTTC
TRBD2	many	TRBV24-1	TRBJ2-3	CATSALGAGGGTDTQYF	TGTGCCACCAGTGCCCTAGGGGCGGGAGGGGGCACAGATACGCAGTATTTT